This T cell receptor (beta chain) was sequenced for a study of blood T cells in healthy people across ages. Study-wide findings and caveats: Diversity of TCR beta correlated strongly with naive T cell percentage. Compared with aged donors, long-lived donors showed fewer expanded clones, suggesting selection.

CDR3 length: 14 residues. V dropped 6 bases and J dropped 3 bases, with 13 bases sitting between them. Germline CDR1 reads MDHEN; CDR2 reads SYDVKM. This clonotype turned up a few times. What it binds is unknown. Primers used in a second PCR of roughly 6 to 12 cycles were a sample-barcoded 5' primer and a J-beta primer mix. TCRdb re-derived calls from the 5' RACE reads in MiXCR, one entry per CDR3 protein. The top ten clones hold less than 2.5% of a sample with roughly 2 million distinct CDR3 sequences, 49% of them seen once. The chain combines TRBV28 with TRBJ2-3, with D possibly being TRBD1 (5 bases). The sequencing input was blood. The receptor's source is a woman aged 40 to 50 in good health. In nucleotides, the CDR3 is TGTGCCAGCAGCCCCGCAGGGCGAACAGATACGCAGTATTTT. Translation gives CASSPAGRTDTQYF.